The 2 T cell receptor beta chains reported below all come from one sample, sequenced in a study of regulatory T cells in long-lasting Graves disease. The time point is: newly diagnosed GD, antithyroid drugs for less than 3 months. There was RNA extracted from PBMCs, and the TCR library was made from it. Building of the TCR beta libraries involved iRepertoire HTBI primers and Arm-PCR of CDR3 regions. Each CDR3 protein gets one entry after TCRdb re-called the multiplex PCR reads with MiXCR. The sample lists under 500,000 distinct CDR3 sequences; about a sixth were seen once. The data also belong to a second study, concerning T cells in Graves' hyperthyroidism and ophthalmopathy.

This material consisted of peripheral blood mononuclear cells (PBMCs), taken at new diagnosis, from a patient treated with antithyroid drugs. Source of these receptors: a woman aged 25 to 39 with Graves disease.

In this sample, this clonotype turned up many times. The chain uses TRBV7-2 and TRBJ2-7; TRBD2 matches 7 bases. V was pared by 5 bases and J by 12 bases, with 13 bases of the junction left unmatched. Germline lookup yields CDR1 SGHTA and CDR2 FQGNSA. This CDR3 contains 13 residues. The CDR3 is CASSPGVTGGGYF. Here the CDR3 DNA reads TGTGCCAGCAGCCCCGGGGTGACGGGAGGAGGGTACTTC.

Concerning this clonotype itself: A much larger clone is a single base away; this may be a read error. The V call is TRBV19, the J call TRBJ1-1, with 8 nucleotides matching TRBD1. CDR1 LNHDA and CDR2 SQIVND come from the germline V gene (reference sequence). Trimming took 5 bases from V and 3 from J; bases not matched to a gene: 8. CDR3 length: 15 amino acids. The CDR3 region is CASSWDRRTYTEAFF. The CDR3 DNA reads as TGTGCCAGTAGTTGGGACAGGAGAACCTACACTGAAGCTTTCTTT.